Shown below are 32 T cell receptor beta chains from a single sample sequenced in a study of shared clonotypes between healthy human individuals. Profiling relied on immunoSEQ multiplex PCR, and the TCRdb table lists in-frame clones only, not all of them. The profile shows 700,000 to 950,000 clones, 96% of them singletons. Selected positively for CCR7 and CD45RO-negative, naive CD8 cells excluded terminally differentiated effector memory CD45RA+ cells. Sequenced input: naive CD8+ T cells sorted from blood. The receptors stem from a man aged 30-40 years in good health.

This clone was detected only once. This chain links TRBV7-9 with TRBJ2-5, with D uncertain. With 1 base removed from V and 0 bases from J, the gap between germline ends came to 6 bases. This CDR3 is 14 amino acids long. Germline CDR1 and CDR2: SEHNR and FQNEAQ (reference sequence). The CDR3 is CASSLVGHQETQYF. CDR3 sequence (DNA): TGTGCCAGCAGCTTAGTAGGGCACCAAGAGACCCAGTACTTC.

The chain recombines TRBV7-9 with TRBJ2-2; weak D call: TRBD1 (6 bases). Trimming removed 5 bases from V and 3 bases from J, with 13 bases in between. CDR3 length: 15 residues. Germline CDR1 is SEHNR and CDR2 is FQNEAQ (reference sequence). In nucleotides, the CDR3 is TGTGCCAGCAGCGAAAGGACAGCCTACACCGGGGAGCTGTTTTTT. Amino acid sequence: CASSERTAYTGELFF.

The CDR3 DNA sequence: TGTGCCAGCAGCTTAGCGGAGAGGACTAGCGGGACTTGGGAGCAGTACTTC. Its translation is CASSLAERTSGTWEQYF. The chain uses TRBV7-9 and TRBJ2-7; 12 nucleotides align to TRBD2. The length of the CDR3 is 17 residues. V dropped 0 bases and J dropped 7; count of bases not matched to a gene: 10. From germline, CDR1 is SEHNR and CDR2 FQNEAQ (reference sequence).

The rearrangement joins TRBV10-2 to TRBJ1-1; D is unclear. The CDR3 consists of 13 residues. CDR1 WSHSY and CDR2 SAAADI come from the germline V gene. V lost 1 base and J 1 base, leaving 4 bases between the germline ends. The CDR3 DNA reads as TGCGCCAGCAGTGAGTGGACGAACACTGAAGCTTTCTTT. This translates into CASSEWTNTEAFF.

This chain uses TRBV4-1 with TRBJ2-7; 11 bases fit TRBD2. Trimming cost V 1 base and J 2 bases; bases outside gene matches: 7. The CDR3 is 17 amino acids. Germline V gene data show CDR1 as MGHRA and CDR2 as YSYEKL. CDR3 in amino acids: CASSQAISGRGAYEQYF. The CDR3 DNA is TGCGCCAGCAGCCAAGCGATTAGCGGGAGGGGCGCCTACGAGCAGTACTTC.

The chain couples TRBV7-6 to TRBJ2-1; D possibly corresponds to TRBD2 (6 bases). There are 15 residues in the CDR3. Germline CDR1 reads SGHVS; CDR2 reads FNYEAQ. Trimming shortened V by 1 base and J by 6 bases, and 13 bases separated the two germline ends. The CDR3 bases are TGTGCCAGCAGCTTAGAGGTGGACTACCTCAATGAGCAGTTCTTC. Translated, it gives CASSLEVDYLNEQFF.

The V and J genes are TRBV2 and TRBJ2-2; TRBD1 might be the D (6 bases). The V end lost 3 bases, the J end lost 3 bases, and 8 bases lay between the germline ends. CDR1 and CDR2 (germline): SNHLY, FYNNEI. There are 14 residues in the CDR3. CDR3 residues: CASSDRGDTGELFF. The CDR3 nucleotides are TGTGCCAGCAGTGACAGGGGTGACACCGGGGAGCTGTTTTTT.

The CDR3 sequence: CASSQDIDSAYEQYF. In nucleotides, the CDR3 is TGTGCCAGCAGCCAAGACATAGACAGTGCCTACGAGCAGTACTTC. The rearrangement joins TRBV11-2 to TRBJ2-7, with D perhaps matching TRBD1 (5 bases). CDR1 is SGHAT, CDR2 FQNNGV, per germline. V was clipped by 5 bases and J by 2 bases, with 16 bases between them. This CDR3 comprises 15 residues.

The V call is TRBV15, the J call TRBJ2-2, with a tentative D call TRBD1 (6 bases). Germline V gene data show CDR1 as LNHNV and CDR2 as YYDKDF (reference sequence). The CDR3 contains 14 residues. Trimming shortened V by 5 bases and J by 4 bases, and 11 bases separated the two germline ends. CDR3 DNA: TGTGCCACCAGCGCAGGGGCGGGCACCGGGGAGCTGTTTTTT. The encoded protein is CATSAGAGTGELFF.

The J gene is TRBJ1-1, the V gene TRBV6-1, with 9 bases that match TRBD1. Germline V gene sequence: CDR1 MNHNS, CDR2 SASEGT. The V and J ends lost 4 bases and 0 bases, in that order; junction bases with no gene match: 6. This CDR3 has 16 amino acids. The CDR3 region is CASSALGQGLNTEAFF. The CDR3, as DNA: TGTGCCAGCAGTGCTTTAGGACAGGGGCTGAACACTGAAGCTTTCTTT.

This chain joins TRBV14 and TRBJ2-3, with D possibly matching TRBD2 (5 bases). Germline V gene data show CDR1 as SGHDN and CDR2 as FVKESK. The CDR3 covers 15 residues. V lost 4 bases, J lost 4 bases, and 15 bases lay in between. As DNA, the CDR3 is TGTGCCAGCAGCCCTCGCGGGTATTGGGCAGATACGCAGTATTTT. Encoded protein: CASSPRGYWADTQYF. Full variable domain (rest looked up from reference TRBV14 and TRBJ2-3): EAGVTQFPSHSVIEKGQTVTLRCDPISGHDNLYWYRRVMGKEIKFLLHFVKESKQDESGMPNNRFLAERTGGTYSTLKVQPAELEDSGVYFCASSPRGYWADTQYFGPGTRLTVL.

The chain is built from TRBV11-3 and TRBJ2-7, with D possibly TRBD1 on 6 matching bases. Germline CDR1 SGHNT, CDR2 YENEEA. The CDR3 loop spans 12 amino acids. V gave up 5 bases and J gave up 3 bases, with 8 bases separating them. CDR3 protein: CASSQDSYEQYF. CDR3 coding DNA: TGTGCCAGCAGCCAGGACAGCTACGAGCAGTACTTC.

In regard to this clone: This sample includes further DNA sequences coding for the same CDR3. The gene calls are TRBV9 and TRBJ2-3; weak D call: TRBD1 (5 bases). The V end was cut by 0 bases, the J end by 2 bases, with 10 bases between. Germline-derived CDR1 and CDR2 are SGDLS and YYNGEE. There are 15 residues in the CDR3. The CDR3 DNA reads TGTGCCAGCAGCGTAGGGGGCGCGGACACAGATACGCAGTATTTT. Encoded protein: CASSVGGADTDTQYF.

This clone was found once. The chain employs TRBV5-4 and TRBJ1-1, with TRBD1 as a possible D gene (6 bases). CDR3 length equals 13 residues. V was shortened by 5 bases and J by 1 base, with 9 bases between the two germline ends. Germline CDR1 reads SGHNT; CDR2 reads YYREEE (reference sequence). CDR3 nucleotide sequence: TGTGCCAGCAGGGGGGCAGGGAACACTGAAGCTTTCTTT. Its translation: CASRGAGNTEAFF.

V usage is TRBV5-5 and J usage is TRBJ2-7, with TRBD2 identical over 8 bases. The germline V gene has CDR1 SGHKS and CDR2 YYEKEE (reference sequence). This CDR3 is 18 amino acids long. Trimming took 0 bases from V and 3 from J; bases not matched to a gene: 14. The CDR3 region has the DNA TGTGCCAGCAGCTTGGTTCCCCCCCAAGCGGGAGAGGTCTACGAGCAGTACTTC. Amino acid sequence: CASSLVPPQAGEVYEQYF.

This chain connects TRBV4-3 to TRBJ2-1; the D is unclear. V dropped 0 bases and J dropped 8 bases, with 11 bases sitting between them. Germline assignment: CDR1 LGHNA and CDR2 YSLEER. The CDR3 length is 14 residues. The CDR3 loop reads CASSQDLGWDEQFF. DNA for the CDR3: TGCGCCAGCAGCCAAGACTTAGGTTGGGATGAGCAGTTCTTC.

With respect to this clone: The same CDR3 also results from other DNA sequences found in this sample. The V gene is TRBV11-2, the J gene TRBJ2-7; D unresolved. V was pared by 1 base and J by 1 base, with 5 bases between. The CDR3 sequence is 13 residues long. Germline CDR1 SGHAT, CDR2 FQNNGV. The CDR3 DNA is TGTGCCAGCAGCTTAGGTTCTTCCTACGAGCAGTACTTC. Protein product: CASSLGSSYEQYF.

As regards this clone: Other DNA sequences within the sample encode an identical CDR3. This CDR3 is CASRTSGGETQYF. DNA for the CDR3: TGTGCCAGCCGGACTAGCGGGGGAGAGACCCAGTACTTC. The chain uses TRBV6-5 and TRBJ2-5; the match to TRBD2 covers 13 bases. V was clipped by 8 bases and J by 4 bases; unmatched bases: 1. The germline V gene encodes CDR1 MNHEY and CDR2 SVGAGI. The CDR3 sequence is 13 residues long.

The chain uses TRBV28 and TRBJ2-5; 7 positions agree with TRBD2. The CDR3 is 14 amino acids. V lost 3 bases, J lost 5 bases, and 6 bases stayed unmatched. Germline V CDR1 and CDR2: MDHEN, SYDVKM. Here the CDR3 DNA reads TGTGCCAGCAGTTTTCGGGGGGAGACGGAGACCCAGTACTTC. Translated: CASSFRGETETQYF.

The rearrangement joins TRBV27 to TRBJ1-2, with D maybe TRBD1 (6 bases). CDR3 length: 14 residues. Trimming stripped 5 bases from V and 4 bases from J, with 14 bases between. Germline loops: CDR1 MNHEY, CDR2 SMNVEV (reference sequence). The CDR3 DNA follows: TGTGCCAGCAGTCCCAACAGGGCGACCTATGGCTACACCTTC. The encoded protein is CASSPNRATYGYTF.

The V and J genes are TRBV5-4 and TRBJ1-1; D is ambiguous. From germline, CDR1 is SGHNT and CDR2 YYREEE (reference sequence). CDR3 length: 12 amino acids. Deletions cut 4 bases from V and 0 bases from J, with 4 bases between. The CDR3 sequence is CASSPLNTEAFF. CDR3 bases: TGTGCCAGCAGCCCCCTGAACACTGAAGCTTTCTTT.

The CDR3 sequence is CASSFGQGYEAFF. The CDR3, as DNA: TGTGCCAGCAGCTTCGGACAGGGATATGAAGCTTTCTTT. The chain couples TRBV9 to TRBJ1-1; 8 nucleotides line up with TRBD1. Trimming removed 4 bases from V and 7 bases from J; junction bases left unmatched: 6. Germline-derived CDR1 and CDR2 are SGDLS and YYNGEE. The CDR3 covers 13 residues.

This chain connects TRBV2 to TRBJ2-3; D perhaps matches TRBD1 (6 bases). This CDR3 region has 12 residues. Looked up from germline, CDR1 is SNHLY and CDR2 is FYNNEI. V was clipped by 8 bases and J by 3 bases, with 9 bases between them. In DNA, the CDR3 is TGTGCCAGCGACAGGCGGACAGATACGCAGTATTTT. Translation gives CASDRRTDTQYF.

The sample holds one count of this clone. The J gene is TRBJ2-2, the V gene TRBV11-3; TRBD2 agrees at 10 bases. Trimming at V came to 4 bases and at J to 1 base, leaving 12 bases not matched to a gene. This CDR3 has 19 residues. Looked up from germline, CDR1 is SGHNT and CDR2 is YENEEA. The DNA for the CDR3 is TGTGCCAGCAGCTCTCCAGGGGCCAGCGGGAGGGAGAACACCGGGGAGCTGTTTTTT. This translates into CASSSPGASGRENTGELFF.

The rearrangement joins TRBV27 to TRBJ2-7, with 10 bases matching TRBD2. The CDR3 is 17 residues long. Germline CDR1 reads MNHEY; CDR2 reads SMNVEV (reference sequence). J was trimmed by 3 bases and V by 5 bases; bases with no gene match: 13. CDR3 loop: CASSVGWTSGNLYEQYF. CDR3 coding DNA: TGTGCCAGCAGTGTAGGTTGGACTAGCGGTAATCTCTACGAGCAGTACTTC.

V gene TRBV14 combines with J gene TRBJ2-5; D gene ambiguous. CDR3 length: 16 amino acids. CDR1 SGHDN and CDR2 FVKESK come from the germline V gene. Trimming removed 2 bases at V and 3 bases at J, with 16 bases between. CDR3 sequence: CASSQTPDDVKETQYF. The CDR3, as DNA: TGTGCCAGCAGCCAAACTCCCGACGATGTAAAAGAGACCCAGTACTTC.

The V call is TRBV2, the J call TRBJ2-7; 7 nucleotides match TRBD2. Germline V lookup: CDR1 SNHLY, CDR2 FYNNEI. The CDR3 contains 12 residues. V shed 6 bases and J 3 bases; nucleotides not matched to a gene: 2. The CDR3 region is CASRASGYEQYF. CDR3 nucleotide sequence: TGTGCCAGCAGGGCTAGCGGCTACGAGCAGTACTTC.

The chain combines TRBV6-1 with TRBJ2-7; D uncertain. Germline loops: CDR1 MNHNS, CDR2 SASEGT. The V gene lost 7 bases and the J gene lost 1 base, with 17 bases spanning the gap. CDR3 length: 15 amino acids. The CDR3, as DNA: TGTGCCAGCACCGAGGACCCCCCCGGGTCCTACGAGCAGTACTTC. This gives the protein CASTEDPPGSYEQYF.

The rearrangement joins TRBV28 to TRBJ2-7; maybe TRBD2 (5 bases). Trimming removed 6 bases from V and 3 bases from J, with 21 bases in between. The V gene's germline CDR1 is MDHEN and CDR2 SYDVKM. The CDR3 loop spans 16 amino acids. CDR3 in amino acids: CASSPGVLETLYEQYF. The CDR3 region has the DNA TGTGCCAGCAGCCCCGGGGTCCTAGAAACTCTCTACGAGCAGTACTTC.

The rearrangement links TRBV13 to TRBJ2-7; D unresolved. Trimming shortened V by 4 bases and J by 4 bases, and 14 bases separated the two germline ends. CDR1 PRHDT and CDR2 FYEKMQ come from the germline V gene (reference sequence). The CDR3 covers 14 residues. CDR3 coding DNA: TGTGCCAGCAGCTCATACTCACAGAGATACGAGCAGTACTTC. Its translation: CASSSYSQRYEQYF.

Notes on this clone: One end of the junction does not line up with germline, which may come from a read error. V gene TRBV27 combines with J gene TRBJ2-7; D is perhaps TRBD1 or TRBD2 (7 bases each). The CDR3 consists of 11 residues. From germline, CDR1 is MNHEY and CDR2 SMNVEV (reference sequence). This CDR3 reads CAGRGGGEQYF. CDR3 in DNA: TGTGCCGGCAGGGGGGGCGGCGAGCAGTACTTC.

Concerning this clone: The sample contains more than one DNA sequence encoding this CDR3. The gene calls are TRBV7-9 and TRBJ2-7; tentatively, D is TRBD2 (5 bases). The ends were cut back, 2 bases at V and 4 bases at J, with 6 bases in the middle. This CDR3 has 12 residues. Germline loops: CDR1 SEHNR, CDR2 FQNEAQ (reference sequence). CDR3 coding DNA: TGTGCCAGCAGCTTAACGGGATACGAGCAGTACTTC. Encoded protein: CASSLTGYEQYF.